The 27 T cell receptor beta chains below were found in one sample sequenced in a study of low-dose radiotherapy and immunotherapy resistance in tumors (dated by TCRdb to 2021 to 2024). Sample time point, as interpreted from the label and publication: after trial treatment. This sample's treatment or condition label indicates: LDRT plus nivolumab, ipilimumab, low-dose cyclophosphamide and aspirin (RACIN trial). The reads were generated on an Illumina HiSeq 2500. First-strand cDNA was synthesized with Superscript III and a set of TRAV- and TRBV-specific primers, covering both TCRalpha and TCRbeta chains. TCRs were amplified with Phusion for 15 to 20 PCR cycles, with a constant-region primer paired with the adapter attached to the V primers. TCRdb handled the public reads itself, with Q25 trimming in fastp and clone calling in MiXCR, and kept productive beta chains. CDR3 protein duplicates are merged, each entry listing the most common genes and DNA. This sample is represented by around 100,000 distinct CDR3 sequences; under 25% of them were singletons. Clones ranked in the top ten supply over 4% of the sample.

The sequencing here drew on PBMCs, taken after low-dose radiotherapy plus immunotherapy. These receptors were obtained from a male donor with prostate cancer.

The chain has TRBV5-4 and TRBJ2-1, with no clear D. The CDR3 extends over 14 amino acids. V was clipped by 4 bases and J by 4 bases, with 12 bases between them. CDR1 and CDR2 from the germline V gene are SGHNT and YYREEE (reference sequence). CDR3 nucleotides: TGTGCCAGCAGCGAGGCCCCAGGATACAATGAGCAGTTCTTC. Translation gives CASSEAPGYNEQFF.

In this sample, this clonotype turned up many times. The CDR3 region has the DNA TGTGCCAGCAGCTTTTTTGACATTTCAAGGCAGCCCCAGCATTTT. Its translation is CASSFFDISRQPQHF. The gene calls are TRBV5-5 and TRBJ1-5, with D unresolved. The V end was cut by 2 bases, the J end by 7 bases, with 16 bases between. CDR1 and CDR2 from the germline V gene are SGHKS and YYEKEE (reference sequence). This CDR3 has 15 amino acids. Based on the CDR3 plus reference TRBV5-5 and TRBJ1-5, the full variable domain is DAGVTQSPTHLIKTRGQQVTLRCSPISGHKSVSWYQQVLGQGPQFIFQYYEKEERGRGNFPDRFSARQFPNYSSELNVNALLLGDSALYLCASSFFDISRQPQHFGDGTRLSIL.

The rearrangement links TRBV13 to TRBJ2-3, with TRBD2 matching 14 bases. V shed 6 bases, J shed 9 bases, and the junction held 5 bases outside the gene matches. Germline CDR1 and CDR2: PRHDT and FYEKMQ (reference sequence). This CDR3 is 14 amino acids long. CDR3: CASRPGTSGGTQYF. CDR3 DNA sequence: TGTGCCAGCAGGCCCGGGACTAGCGGGGGAACGCAGTATTTT.

This clonotype was found many times. V is TRBV5-1 and J is TRBJ2-1; TRBD2 agrees at 7 bases. This CDR3 is 14 amino acids long. The germline CDR1 and CDR2 sequences are SGHRS and YFSETQ. J was trimmed by 6 bases and V by 4 bases; bases with no gene match: 7. CDR3 nucleotides: TGCGCCAGCAGCCGAGGGAGCGGGGCCAATGAGCAGTTCTTC. It encodes CASSRGSGANEQFF.

With respect to this clonotype: One base separates it from a far larger clone, so it is likely a read error. The chain links TRBV4-3 to TRBJ2-1; no definite D call. Between the trimmed V and J ends, which lost 0 bases and 10 bases, there was a span of 16 bases. From germline, CDR1 is LGHNA and CDR2 YSLEER. This CDR3 has 15 residues. CDR3 sequence (DNA): TGCGCCAGCAGCCAAGATGGGAACGGCCCCTACGAGCAGTTCTTC. Amino acid sequence: CASSQDGNGPYEQFF.

The chain combines TRBV13 with TRBJ1-1; no clear D. CDR1 and CDR2 from the germline V gene are PRHDT and FYEKMQ (reference sequence). The CDR3 is made up of 12 amino acids. The germline V and J ends were trimmed by 6 bases and 6 bases, with 11 bases remaining between them. CDR3: CASRGKRSEAFF. DNA of the CDR3: TGTGCCAGCAGAGGCAAGAGATCTGAAGCTTTCTTT. Together with reference TRBV13 and TRBJ1-1, the CDR3 gives the full variable domain: AAGVIQSPRHLIKEKRETATLKCYPIPRHDTVYWYQQGPGQDPQFLISFYEKMQSDKGSIPDRFSAQQFSDYHSELNMSSLELGDSALYFCASRGKRSEAFFGQGTRLTVV.

The V and J genes are TRBV29-1 and TRBJ2-7; D might be TRBD1 (6 bases). The V and J ends lost 0 bases and 2 bases respectively, with 20 bases between them. CDR1 and CDR2 (germline): SQVTM, ANQGSEA. The CDR3 is 17 residues long. CDR3 coding DNA: TGCAGCGTTGAAGACAGCCGACTCAAGGGGACACCCTACGAGCAGTACTTC. Protein product: CSVEDSRLKGTPYEQYF.

Many counts were recorded for this clonotype. The rearrangement links TRBV7-9 to TRBJ2-1; tentatively, D is TRBD2 (7 bases). Looked up from germline, CDR1 is SEHNR and CDR2 is FQNEAQ (reference sequence). Trimming took off 2 bases at V and 5 bases at J, with 16 bases between the two ends. The CDR3 is made up of 16 amino acids. CDR3 protein: CASSLSGGGHHNEQFF. The CDR3 DNA is TGTGCCAGCAGCTTAAGTGGCGGGGGACACCACAATGAGCAGTTCTTC.

This clonotype was detected ten times or more. This CDR3 reads CASSQWAGRNEQFF. CDR3 DNA: TGTGCCAGCAGCCAATGGGCAGGGCGGAATGAGCAGTTCTTC. This chain links TRBV12-3 or TRBV12-4 with TRBJ2-1; tentative D call: TRBD1 (5 bases). The CDR3 covers 14 residues. Trimming shortened V by 6 bases and J by 7 bases, and 16 bases separated the two germline ends.

This clonotype was counted at least ten times. The V gene is TRBV20-1, the J gene TRBJ2-5; 10 nucleotides line up with TRBD1. CDR3 size: 16 residues. The V gene's germline CDR1 is DFQATT and CDR2 SNEGSKA (reference sequence). The ends lost 6 bases at V and 0 bases at J; junction bases unmatched: 10. The CDR3 coding sequence is TGCAGTGCCCAACAACCGGGACAGGGGTACCAAGAGACCCAGTACTTC. This gives the protein CSAQQPGQGYQETQYF.

In its sample, this clonotype was seen many times. The chain employs TRBV20-1 and TRBJ2-3, with 15 bases that match TRBD2. The CDR3 loop spans 16 amino acids. Germline CDR1 is DFQATT and CDR2 is SNEGSKA (reference sequence). The J segment lost 1 base and the V segment lost 6 bases, leaving 5 bases of the junction unmatched. The CDR3 reads CSATGLAGGGTDTQYF. The CDR3 region has the DNA TGCAGTGCCACTGGACTAGCGGGGGGGGGCACAGATACGCAGTATTTT.

This clonotype occurred many times. The rearrangement links TRBV20-1 to TRBJ2-7, with D perhaps TRBD1 (5 bases). The germline V gene encodes CDR1 DFQATT and CDR2 SNEGSKA (reference sequence). V lost 3 bases and J lost 3, with 12 bases in between. The CDR3 is 13 amino acids. CDR3 DNA: TGCAGTGCTAGCGACAGAGTCGGCTACGAGCAGTACTTC. It is translated as CSASDRVGYEQYF.

This clonotype came up many times. The chain recombines TRBV5-6 with TRBJ1-5, with 12 nucleotides matching TRBD1. Unmatched junction bases numbered 4, after V lost 4 bases and J lost 5 bases. Per the germline V gene, CDR1 is SGHDT and CDR2 is YYEEEE. The CDR3 consists of 15 residues. The CDR3 protein is CASSGGTGGDQPQHF. In DNA form, the CDR3 reads TGTGCCAGCAGCGGCGGGACAGGGGGCGATCAGCCCCAGCATTTT.

V and J are TRBV2 and TRBJ2-2; 8 nucleotides match TRBD2. Trimming at V came to 6 bases and at J to 7 bases, leaving 7 bases not matched to a gene. Germline V CDR1 and CDR2: SNHLY, FYNNEI. The CDR3 has 14 amino acids. CDR3 nucleotide sequence: TGTGCCAGCAGCGATTTACGGGGGGGCGGGGAGCTGTTTTTT. Translating gives CASSDLRGGGELFF.

The V call is TRBV5-4, the J call TRBJ1-1; possible D gene TRBD1, 5 bases. V shed 2 bases and J shed 6 bases, with 11 bases lying between them. The CDR3 runs to 13 residues. The germline gives CDR1 SGHNT, CDR2 YYREEE (reference sequence). This CDR3 reads CASSLAAGSEAFF. CDR3 bases: TGTGCCAGCAGCTTAGCAGCAGGGTCTGAAGCTTTCTTT.

The chain links TRBV2 to TRBJ1-5; no definite D call. Between the trimmed V and J ends, which lost 6 bases and 7 bases, there was a span of 16 bases. In germline, CDR1 is SNHLY, CDR2 FYNNEI. The CDR3 length is 14 residues. Written as DNA, the CDR3 is TGTGCCAGCAGCTTCGTGGAGGGTGCGCAGCCCCAGCATTTT. Amino acids: CASSFVEGAQPQHF. The full variable domain, rest sourced from reference TRBV2 and TRBJ1-5, is EPEVTQTPSHQVTQMGQEVILRCVPISNHLYFYWYRQILGQKVEFLVSFYNNEISEKSEIFDDQFSVERPDGSNFTLKIRSTKLEDSAMYFCASSFVEGAQPQHFGDGTRLSIL.

This clonotype was counted many times. The genes are TRBV5-1 and TRBJ2-7; D is undetermined. Germline assignment: CDR1 SGHRS and CDR2 YFSETQ. The length of the CDR3 is 16 residues. V was trimmed by 4 bases and J by 0 bases, leaving 17 bases between them. DNA for the CDR3: TGCGCCAGCAGCCAACTTATTCCCCGGGTCTCCTACGAGCAGTACTTC. Translating it yields CASSQLIPRVSYEQYF.

This clonotype was seen at least ten times. The chain recombines TRBV29-1 with TRBJ1-3; no reliable D call. The CDR3 is 13 residues long. Trimming left V 4 bases short and J 2 bases short, with 9 bases between. Germline V gene data show CDR1 as SQVTM and CDR2 as ANQGSEA. The CDR3 DNA sequence: TGCAGCGTTGTTGGGCCTCCTGGAAACACCATATATTTT. The encoded protein is CSVVGPPGNTIYF.

In regard to this clonotype: A much larger clone lies a single base off, so this may be a read error. V gene TRBV20-1 combines with J gene TRBJ2-3, with 14 bases fitting TRBD2. The CDR3 consists of 16 residues. Germline V CDR1 and CDR2: DFQATT, SNEGSKA (reference sequence). This chain's CDR3 is CSAGGGLAGDGDTRYF. CDR3 bases: TGCAGTGCCGGGGGGGGACTAGCGGGGGATGGAGATACGCGGTATTTT.

This clonotype was found many times. The chain recombines TRBV9 with TRBJ2-1, with 8 bases identical to TRBD1. The CDR3 has 13 amino acids. Germline CDR1 reads SGDLS; CDR2 reads YYNGEE. The trim removed 4 bases at V and 8 bases at J, leaving 5 bases unmatched. The CDR3 sequence: CASSSTGVDEQFF. DNA of the CDR3: TGTGCCAGCAGCTCGACAGGGGTCGATGAGCAGTTCTTC.

Many counts were recorded for this clonotype. The chain recombines TRBV6-6 with TRBJ1-5, with TRBD1 matching 8 bases. After removal of 6 bases from V and 0 bases from J, the junction contained 7 bases not matched to a gene. The CDR3 contains 16 residues. Per germline, CDR1 MNHNY and CDR2 SVGAGI (reference sequence). The CDR3 reads CASSTTGVGSNQPQHF. CDR3 sequence (DNA): TGTGCCAGCAGCACGACAGGGGTGGGTAGCAATCAGCCCCAGCATTTT.

This clonotype was recorded at least ten times. The rearrangement uses TRBV2 and TRBJ2-5, with 9 bases aligning to TRBD1. V was clipped by 7 bases and J by 5 bases; unmatched bases: 2. The germline V gene has CDR1 SNHLY and CDR2 FYNNEI. This CDR3 contains 12 residues. As DNA, the CDR3 is TGTGCCAGCACCGGGACAGGGGAGACCCAGTACTTC. It codes for CASTGTGETQYF.

This clonotype was observed at least ten times. V usage is TRBV20-1 and J usage is TRBJ1-1; TRBD1 matches at 7 bases. Trimming took 5 bases from V and 5 from J; bases not matched to a gene: 11. Germline CDR1 reads DFQATT; CDR2 reads SNEGSKA (reference sequence). This CDR3 has 14 amino acids. The CDR3 nucleotides read TGCAGTGCTGGGGGGGACAGATCGGTTACTGAAGCTTTCTTT. Its protein is CSAGGDRSVTEAFF.

This clonotype was counted many times. This chain uses TRBV15 with TRBJ2-1, with TRBD2 matching over 11 bases. Germline V gene sequence: CDR1 LNHNV, CDR2 YYDKDF (reference sequence). With 0 bases clipped from V and 9 bases from J, the junction kept 4 bases outside the gene matches. The CDR3 is 15 residues long. CDR3 coding DNA: TGTGCCACCAGCAGAGATAGCGGGGGGGGGGGTGAGCAGTTCTTC. Amino acid sequence: CATSRDSGGGGEQFF. Complete variable domain (other parts from reference TRBV15 and TRBJ2-1): DAMVIQNPRYQVTQFGKPVTLSCSQTLNHNVMYWYQQKSSQAPKLLFHYYDKDFNNEADTPDNFQSRRPNTSFCFLDIRSPGLGDTAMYLCATSRDSGGGGEQFFGPGTRLTVL.

This clonotype occurred many times. The V call is TRBV2, the J call TRBJ2-7; D is perhaps TRBD1 (6 bases). Germline CDR1 SNHLY, CDR2 FYNNEI. The CDR3 has 12 amino acids. The V end lost 5 bases, the J end lost 2 bases, and 7 bases lay between the germline ends. CDR3 bases: TGTGCCAGCAGTAAGGGGGCCTACGAGCAGTACTTC. Translating it yields CASSKGAYEQYF.

This clonotype has at least ten counts. The chain couples TRBV29-1 to TRBJ1-2, with D perhaps TRBD1 (5 bases). The CDR3 is 16 amino acids. CDR1 is SQVTM and CDR2 is ANQGSEA in the germline V gene. V was shortened by 5 bases and J by 3 bases, with 22 bases between the two germline ends. The CDR3 DNA follows: TGCAGCGTTACGCCCACTTCACTCGGAGGGGACTATGGCTACACCTTC. Translation: CSVTPTSLGGDYGYTF.

This clonotype has more than one count but fewer than ten. J is TRBJ2-7 and V is TRBV3-1; 9 bases fit TRBD2. The germline V gene encodes CDR1 LGHDT and CDR2 YNNKEL (reference sequence). The CDR3 covers 14 residues. J gave up 2 bases and V 3 bases, and 2 bases lay outside the gene matches. This CDR3 reads CASSQASGAYEQYF. CDR3 coding DNA: TGTGCCAGCAGCCAGGCTAGCGGGGCCTACGAGCAGTACTTC.